This T cell receptor (beta chain) was captured in a study of spatial heterogeneity in lung cancer. Study in general: Consistent detection of more beta-chain than alpha-chain sequences was observed.

Findings and caveats of the study: The authors estimated that about 6.6% of tumor T cells were covered for alpha chains and approximately 13% for beta chains. Tumor mutation counts were tracked by expanded intratumoral alpha and beta TCR counts.

This clonotype was seen many times. Its antigen remains unknown. Each CDR3 protein gets one entry after TCRdb re-called the 5' RACE reads with MiXCR. Of about 29,000 distinct CDR3 sequences in the sample, 7.1% were seen once. Germline V gene data show CDR1 as SGHRS and CDR2 as YFSETQ. With V trimmed by 0 bases and J by 0 bases, 4 bases remained unmatched. CDR3 length: 18 amino acids. The time point denotes: sample taken at primary tumor resection. 72 TRACERx patients with early, untreated non-small cell lung cancer donated samples. This material consisted of lung tumor tissue, taken at surgery. The chain has TRBV5-1 and TRBJ2-1, with 12 bases fitting TRBD2. The clonotype originates from a male donor with early-stage non-small cell lung cancer. CDR3 amino acids: CASSLVLAGGNSYNEQFF. The CDR3, as DNA: TGCGCCAGCAGCTTGGTACTAGCGGGGGGAAACTCCTACAATGAGCAGTTCTTC.